This record covers a single TCR beta chain. The data stem from a study of blood T cell repertoires in COVID-19. Study details: Collection of acute and convalescent COVID-19 samples took place in the United States, Italy and Spain. The cDNA or gDNA used as material had been derived from T cells, B-cell-depleted T cells, or PBMCs.

Seattle patient enrollment occurred during active infection, with longitudinal follow-up thereafter. As originally analysed: Estimation of nucleated cell counts relied on the amplification of reference gene primers. The data were produced by immunoSEQ multiplex PCR, yet TCRdb's version contains in-frame clones alone and is incomplete. V, J and clone size were drawn from that table, and D and trimming were deduced from the DNA. The repertoire holds approximately 350,000 clones, with 70% to 90% as singletons. The sequencing input was peripheral blood. This clonotype was sampled from an older woman with COVID-19, enrolled during active disease.

Here the CDR3 DNA reads TGCGCCAGCAGCTTGAGTTCAGGAGGGAACACTGAAGCTTTCTTT. Translated: CASSLSSGGNTEAFF. V usage is TRBV5-1 and J usage is TRBJ1-1; unclear D gene. Germline CDR1 and CDR2: SGHRS and YFSETQ. CDR3 length: 15 amino acids. With 1 base removed from V and 1 base from J, the gap between germline ends came to 11 bases.